Each of the 18 T cell receptor beta chains below was sequenced from the same sample in a study of circulating CD8 cells and anti-PD-1 response in melanoma. Sorting of live CD3+CD8+TCRalphabeta+ cells by PD-1 and/or TIGIT gave four subsets. TCR libraries were prepared from 15 ng of total RNA with the QIAseq Immune Repertoire TCR panel. TCRdb re-analysed the reads in MiXCR, keeping a single row per CDR3 protein. The sample lists approximately 700 distinct CDR3 sequences, around 12% occurring once. The material was CD8+ T cells from PBMCs, obtained at baseline or after one month of anti-PD-1 therapy (not recorded which). These receptors were collected from a human donor with melanoma.

This clonotype has more than one count but fewer than ten. The chain uses TRBV4-3 and TRBJ2-1, with D hard to call. V lost 1 base and J 0 bases, leaving 7 bases between the germline ends. This CDR3 has 15 amino acids. Germline values: CDR1 LGHNA, CDR2 YSLEER. CDR3 bases: TGCGCCAGCAGCCAAGGTTCCAGCTCCTACAATGAGCAGTTCTTC. Its translation is CASSQGSSSYNEQFF.

On this clonotype itself: Being one base from a much bigger clone, this may be a read error. Because it lacks the conserved phenylalanine or tryptophan at the end, this CDR3 is likely a read error. The chain carries TRBV7-2 and TRBJ2-7; no definite D call. The CDR3 is made up of 15 amino acids. With 4 bases removed from V and 2 bases from J, the gap between germline ends came to 15 bases. Germline loops: CDR1 SGHTA, CDR2 FQGNSA. In DNA form, the CDR3 reads TGTGCCAGCAGCTCACCGACGTCCCTAACCTACGAGCAGTACTCC. This codes for CASSSPTSLTYEQYS.

In its sample, this clonotype is medium-sized (0.01 to 0.1%). This chain links TRBV9 with TRBJ2-5, with 10 bases that match TRBD2. The CDR3 spans 16 residues. The trim removed 0 bases at V and 5 bases at J, leaving 7 bases unmatched. Germline V gives CDR1 SGDLS, CDR2 YYNGEE. CDR3 sequence: CASSVALAGGRETQYF. Written as DNA, the CDR3 is TGTGCCAGCAGCGTAGCATTAGCGGGGGGCCGGGAGACCCAGTACTTC.

By sample share, this clonotype is medium-sized. The chain links TRBV6-2 or TRBV6-3 to TRBJ2-1, with D unclear. Trimming removed 0 bases from V and 8 bases from J, with 14 bases in between. CDR1 is MNHEY and CDR2 is SVGEGT in the germline V gene. The CDR3 loop spans 15 amino acids. Here the CDR3 DNA reads TGTGCCAGCAGTTACTCCACACTACTACCAGATGAGCAGTTCTTC. This codes for CASSYSTLLPDEQFF.

Details on this clonotype: A much larger clone lies one base from this, so it may be a read error. The rearrangement joins TRBV19 to TRBJ2-5, with D maybe TRBD1 (6 bases). Trimming took off 8 bases at V and 6 bases at J, with 19 bases between the two ends. Germline V CDR1 and CDR2: LNHDA, SQIVND (reference sequence). This CDR3 spans 14 amino acids. CDR3 DNA: TGTGCCAGTTCCGGAATACAGGGTTACAAGACCCAGTACTTC. This gives the protein CASSGIQGYKTQYF.

In this sample, this clonotype is medium-sized. The chain links TRBV5-8 to TRBJ2-2; D remains ambiguous. Germline CDR1 reads SGHTS; CDR2 reads YDEGEE. The CDR3 is 18 amino acids. The germline V and J ends were trimmed by 4 bases and 6 bases, with 25 bases remaining between them. The CDR3 protein is CASSLEDRFVVVAGELFF. The CDR3 region has the DNA TGTGCCAGCAGCCTTGAGGACCGATTCGTTGTAGTAGCCGGGGAGCTGTTTTTT.

This clonotype is labeled medium-sized. V is TRBV19 and J is TRBJ2-7; D may be TRBD1 (6 bases). CDR1 is LNHDA and CDR2 is SQIVND in the germline V gene (reference sequence). The CDR3 is made up of 15 amino acids. Trimming shortened V by 1 base and J by 3 bases, and 13 bases separated the two germline ends. CDR3 loop: CASSIATGEFYEQYF. In nucleotides, the CDR3 is TGTGCCAGTAGTATAGCGACAGGAGAGTTCTACGAGCAGTACTTC.

This clonotype is labeled medium-sized. The chain employs TRBV27 and TRBJ2-7; tentatively, D is TRBD1 (6 bases). Trimming pared 6 bases from V and 3 bases from J, leaving 12 bases between. This CDR3 comprises 13 residues. Germline V gene lookup returns CDR1 MNHEY and CDR2 SMNVEV (reference sequence). CDR3 DNA sequence: TGTGCCAGCAGGCTACAGGGAAACTACGAGCAGTACTTC. This gives the protein CASRLQGNYEQYF.

This clonotype is medium-sized (0.01 to 0.1%) in the sample. The gene calls are TRBV7-2 and TRBJ2-5; D ambiguous. With 1 base removed from V and 5 bases from J, the gap between germline ends came to 11 bases. Germline V gives CDR1 SGHTA, CDR2 FQGNSA. The CDR3 loop spans 14 amino acids. CDR3 in amino acids: CASSLVMPYETQYF. The CDR3 nucleotides are TGTGCCAGCAGCTTAGTAATGCCGTACGAGACCCAGTACTTC. The whole variable domain, remainder taken from reference TRBV7-2 and TRBJ2-5, is GAGVSQSPSNKVTEKGKDVELRCDPISGHTALYWYRQSLGQGLEFLIYFQGNSAPDKSGLPSDRFSAERTGGSVSTLTIQRTQQEDSAVYLCASSLVMPYETQYFGPGTRLLVL.

By its share, this clonotype is medium-sized. The chain employs TRBV19 and TRBJ2-7, with 7 bases aligning to TRBD2. Germline V CDR1 and CDR2: LNHDA, SQIVND (reference sequence). The CDR3 is made up of 15 amino acids. Losses at the gene ends were 1 base for V and 3 bases for J; bases not matched to a gene: 6. CDR3 nucleotides: TGTGCCAGTAGTATAGGAAGCGGGGTGATCTACGAGCAGTACTTC. It encodes CASSIGSGVIYEQYF.

A note on this clonotype: A much larger clone differs by one base, so this may be a read error. V is TRBV19 and J is TRBJ2-1; no definite D call. Trimming cost V 5 bases and J 6 bases, with 11 bases left between them. CDR1 is LNHDA and CDR2 is SQIVND in the germline V gene (reference sequence). CDR3 length: 13 amino acids. The CDR3 DNA is TGTGCCAGTAGTCCCCCCTTAGGCAATGAGCAGTTCTTC. Its protein is CASSPPLGNEQFF.

Within the sample, this clonotype is large. The V gene is TRBV19, the J gene TRBJ2-1, with D possibly TRBD2 on 5 matching bases. Germline lookup yields CDR1 LNHDA and CDR2 SQIVND (reference sequence). The CDR3 totals 13 residues. Trimming removed 7 bases at V and 7 bases at J, with 14 bases between. In DNA, the CDR3 is TGTGCCAGTACCGATATCACGGGAAATGAGCAGTTCTTC. Amino acid sequence: CASTDITGNEQFF.

This clonotype counts as medium-sized. This chain joins TRBV29-1 and TRBJ2-7; D is perhaps TRBD2 (5 bases). Germline values: CDR1 SQVTM, CDR2 ANQGSEA. Trimming cost V 7 bases and J 2 bases, with 18 bases left between them. This CDR3 is built from 14 residues. The CDR3 DNA sequence: TGCAGCGAGAGGGAATTATTGCGTCCCTACGAGCAGTACTTC. This gives the protein CSERELLRPYEQYF.

This clonotype turned up a few times. The chain uses TRBV24-1 and TRBJ2-7; 8 bases map to TRBD1. Germline V gives CDR1 KGHDR, CDR2 SFDVKD. The CDR3 runs to 13 residues. The V gene end was trimmed by 4 bases and the J gene end by 4 bases; junction bases not matched to a gene: 2. The CDR3 bases are TGTGCCACCAGTGACGGGACAGGATACGAGCAGTACTTC. It codes for CATSDGTGYEQYF.

A few counts support this clonotype. This sequence may be a read error, since a much larger clone differs from it by one base. Since no conserved phenylalanine or tryptophan closes the CDR3, a read error is the likely cause. The rearrangement joins TRBV7-9 to TRBJ1-3, with D perhaps TRBD1 (6 bases). The germline gives CDR1 SEHNR, CDR2 FQNEAQ (reference sequence). The length of the CDR3 is 15 residues. V lost 3 bases and J lost 4, with 13 bases in between. The CDR3 DNA is TGTGCCAGCAGCTTCGCAGGGGCCCAGGGAAACACCATATATCTT. Translating gives CASSFAGAQGNTIYL.

This clonotype is categorized as medium-sized (0.01 to 0.1%). The chain is built from TRBV27 and TRBJ2-3; D is unclear. The CDR3 covers 13 residues. Germline assignment: CDR1 MNHEY and CDR2 SMNVEV (reference sequence). Trimming removed 4 bases at V and 4 bases at J, with 9 bases between. The CDR3 here is CASSYEFSDTQYF. DNA of the CDR3: TGTGCCAGCAGTTACGAATTCTCAGATACGCAGTATTTT.

The sample holds a few counts of this clonotype. The V call is TRBV29-1, the J call TRBJ2-3; 8 bases agree with TRBD1. J was trimmed by 15 bases and V by 7 bases; bases with no gene match: 9. The V gene's germline CDR1 is SQVTM and CDR2 ANQGSEA. The length of the CDR3 is 10 residues. The DNA for the CDR3 is TGCAGCGCCACTAGCAGGGGGCCCTATTTT. Protein sequence: CSATSRGPYF.

By sample fraction, this clonotype is medium-sized. The chain carries TRBV7-3 and TRBJ2-3, with D possibly matching TRBD2 (5 bases). The CDR3 extends over 12 amino acids. In germline, CDR1 is SGHTA, CDR2 FQGTGA. V was trimmed by 5 bases and J by 7 bases, leaving 10 bases between them. CDR3 sequence (DNA): TGTGCCAGCAGCCCCCCGACTAATACGCAGTATTTT. Translated: CASSPPTNTQYF.